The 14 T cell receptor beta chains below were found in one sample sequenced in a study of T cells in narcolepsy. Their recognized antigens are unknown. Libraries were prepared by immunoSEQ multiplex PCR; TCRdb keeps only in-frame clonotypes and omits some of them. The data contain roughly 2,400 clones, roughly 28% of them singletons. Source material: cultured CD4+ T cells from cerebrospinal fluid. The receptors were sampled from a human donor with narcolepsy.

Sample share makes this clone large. CDR3 amino acids: CSVQKTGMSTDTQYF. CDR3 bases: TGCAGCGTACAGAAGACAGGTATGAGCACAGATACGCAGTATTTT. The genes are TRBV29-1 and TRBJ2-3, with a possible D match to TRBD1 (6 bases). The V gene lost 6 bases and the J gene lost 0 bases, with 16 bases spanning the gap. Per germline, CDR1 SQVTM and CDR2 ANQGSEA. This CDR3 has 15 amino acids.

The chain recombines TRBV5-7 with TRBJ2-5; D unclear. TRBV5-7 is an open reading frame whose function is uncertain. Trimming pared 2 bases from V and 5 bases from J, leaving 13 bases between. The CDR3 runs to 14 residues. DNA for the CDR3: TGTGCCAGCAGCTTAAGGTTAGGGCGGGAGACCCAGTACTTC. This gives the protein CASSLRLGRETQYF.

For the CDR3, the DNA is TGTGCCAGCAGTTACGGGCCCACGCTTTACTACGAGCAGTACTTC. Amino acids: CASSYGPTLYYEQYF. The gene calls are TRBV6-5 and TRBJ2-7; D not certain. CDR1 MNHEY and CDR2 SVGAGI come from the germline V gene. Trimming removed 2 bases at V and 3 bases at J, with 14 bases between. The CDR3 consists of 15 residues.

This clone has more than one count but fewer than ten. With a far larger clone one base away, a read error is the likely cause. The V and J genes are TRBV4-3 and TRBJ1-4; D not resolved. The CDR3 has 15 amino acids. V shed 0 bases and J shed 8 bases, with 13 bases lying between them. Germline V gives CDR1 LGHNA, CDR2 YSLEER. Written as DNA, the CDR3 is TGCGCCAGCAGCCAAGATTTCAGTGGTAACGAAAAACTGTTTTTT. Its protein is CASSQDFSGNEKLFF.

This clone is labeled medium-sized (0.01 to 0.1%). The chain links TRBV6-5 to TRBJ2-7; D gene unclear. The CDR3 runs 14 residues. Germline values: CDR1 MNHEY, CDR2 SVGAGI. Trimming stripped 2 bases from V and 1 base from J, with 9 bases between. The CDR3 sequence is CASSYTRSSYEQYF. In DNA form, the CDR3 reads TGTGCCAGCAGTTACACACGTTCTTCCTACGAGCAGTACTTC.

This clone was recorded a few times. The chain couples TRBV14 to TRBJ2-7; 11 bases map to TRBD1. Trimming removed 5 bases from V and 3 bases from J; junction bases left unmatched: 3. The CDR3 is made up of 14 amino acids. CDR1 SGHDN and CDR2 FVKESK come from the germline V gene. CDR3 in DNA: TGTGCCAGCAGCGTGGGACAGGGGGGCTACGAGCAGTACTTC. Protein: CASSVGQGGYEQYF.

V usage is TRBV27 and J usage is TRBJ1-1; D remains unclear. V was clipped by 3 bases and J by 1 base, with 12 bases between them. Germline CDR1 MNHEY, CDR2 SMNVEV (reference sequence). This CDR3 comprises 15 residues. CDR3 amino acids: CASSFHRTSNTEAFF. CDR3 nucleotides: TGTGCCAGCAGTTTCCATAGGACTTCGAACACTGAAGCTTTCTTT.

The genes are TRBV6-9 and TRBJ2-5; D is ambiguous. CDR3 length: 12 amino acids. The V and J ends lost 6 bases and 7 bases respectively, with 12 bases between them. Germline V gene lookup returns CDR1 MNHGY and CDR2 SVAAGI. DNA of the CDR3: TGTGCCAGCAGAGGGCCCCGAGGGACCCAGTACTTC. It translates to CASRGPRGTQYF.

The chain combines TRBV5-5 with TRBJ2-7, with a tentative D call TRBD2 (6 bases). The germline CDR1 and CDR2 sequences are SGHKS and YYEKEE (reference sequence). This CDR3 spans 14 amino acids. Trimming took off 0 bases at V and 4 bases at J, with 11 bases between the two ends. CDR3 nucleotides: TGTGCCAGCAGCTTGGCTGGCGGGACGTACGAGCAGTACTTC. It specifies CASSLAGGTYEQYF.

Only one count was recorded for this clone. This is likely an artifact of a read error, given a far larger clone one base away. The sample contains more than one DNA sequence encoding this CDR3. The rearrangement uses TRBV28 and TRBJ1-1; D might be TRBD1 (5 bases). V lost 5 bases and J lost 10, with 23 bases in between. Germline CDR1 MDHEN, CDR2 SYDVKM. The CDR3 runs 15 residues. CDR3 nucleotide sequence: TGTGCCAGCAGTGCTGGGATGACAGTCAGGGTTGGAGCTTTCTTT. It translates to CASSAGMTVRVGAFF.

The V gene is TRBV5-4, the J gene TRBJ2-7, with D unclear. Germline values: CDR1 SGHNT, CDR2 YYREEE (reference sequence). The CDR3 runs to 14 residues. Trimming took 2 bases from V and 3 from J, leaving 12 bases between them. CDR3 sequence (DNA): TGTGCCAGCAGCTTAGAGTTGGGAAACTACGAGCAGTACTTC. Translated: CASSLELGNYEQYF.

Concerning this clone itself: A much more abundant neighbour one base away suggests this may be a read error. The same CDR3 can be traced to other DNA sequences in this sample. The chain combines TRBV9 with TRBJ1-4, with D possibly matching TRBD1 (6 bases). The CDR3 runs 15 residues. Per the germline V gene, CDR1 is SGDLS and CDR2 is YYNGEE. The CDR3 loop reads CARSARGGRGEKLFF. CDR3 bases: TGTGCCCGCAGCGCACGGGGGGGCCGGGGGGAAAAACTGTTTTTT.

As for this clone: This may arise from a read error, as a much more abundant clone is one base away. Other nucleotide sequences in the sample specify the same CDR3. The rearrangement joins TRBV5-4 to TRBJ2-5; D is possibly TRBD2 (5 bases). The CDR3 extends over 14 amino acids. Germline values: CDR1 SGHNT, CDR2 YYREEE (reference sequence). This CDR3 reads CASSLAPRQETQYF. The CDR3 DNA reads TGCGCCAGCAGCTTAGCGCCTCGACAAGAGACCCAGTACTTC.

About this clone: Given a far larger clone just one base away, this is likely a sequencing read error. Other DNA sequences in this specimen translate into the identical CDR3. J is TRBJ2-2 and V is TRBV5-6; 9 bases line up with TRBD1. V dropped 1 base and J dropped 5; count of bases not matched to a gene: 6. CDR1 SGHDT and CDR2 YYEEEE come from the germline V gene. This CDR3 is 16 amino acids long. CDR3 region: CASSLRGTGRTGELFF. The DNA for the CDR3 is TGTGCCAGCAGCTTGCGGGGGACAGGGAGAACCGGGGAGCTGTTTTTT.